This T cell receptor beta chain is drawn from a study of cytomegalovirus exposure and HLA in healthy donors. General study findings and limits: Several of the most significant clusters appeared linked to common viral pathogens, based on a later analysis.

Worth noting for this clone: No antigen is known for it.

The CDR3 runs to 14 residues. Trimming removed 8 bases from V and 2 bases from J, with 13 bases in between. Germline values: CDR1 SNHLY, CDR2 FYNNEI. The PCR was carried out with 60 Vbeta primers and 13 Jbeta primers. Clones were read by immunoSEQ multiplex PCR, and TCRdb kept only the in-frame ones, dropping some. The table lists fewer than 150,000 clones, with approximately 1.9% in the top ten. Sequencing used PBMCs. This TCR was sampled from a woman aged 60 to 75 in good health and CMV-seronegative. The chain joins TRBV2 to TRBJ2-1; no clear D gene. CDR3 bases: TGTGCCAGCGGAGAGGTGTCTACCTACAATGAGCAGTTCTTC. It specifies CASGEVSTYNEQFF.